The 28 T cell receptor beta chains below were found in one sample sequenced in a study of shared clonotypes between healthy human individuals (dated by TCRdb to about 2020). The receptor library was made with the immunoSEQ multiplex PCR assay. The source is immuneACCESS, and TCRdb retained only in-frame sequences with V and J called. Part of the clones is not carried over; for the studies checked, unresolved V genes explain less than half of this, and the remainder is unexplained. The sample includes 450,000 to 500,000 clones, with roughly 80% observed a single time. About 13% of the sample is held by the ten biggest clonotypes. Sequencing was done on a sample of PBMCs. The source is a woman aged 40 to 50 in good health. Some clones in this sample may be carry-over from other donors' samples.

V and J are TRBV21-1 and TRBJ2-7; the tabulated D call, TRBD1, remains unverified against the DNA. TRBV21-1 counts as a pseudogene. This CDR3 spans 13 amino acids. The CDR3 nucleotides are TGTGCCAGCAGGACAGGGTCTTCCTACGAGCAGTACTTC. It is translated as CASRTGSSYEQYF.

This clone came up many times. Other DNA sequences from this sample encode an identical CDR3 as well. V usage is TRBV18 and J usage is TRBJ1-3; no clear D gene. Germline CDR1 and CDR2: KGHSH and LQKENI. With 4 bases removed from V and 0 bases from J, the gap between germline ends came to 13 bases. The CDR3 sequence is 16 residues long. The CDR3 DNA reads TGTGCCAGCTCACGATCTAGTCTAACCTCTGGAAACACCATATATTTT. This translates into CASSRSSLTSGNTIYF.

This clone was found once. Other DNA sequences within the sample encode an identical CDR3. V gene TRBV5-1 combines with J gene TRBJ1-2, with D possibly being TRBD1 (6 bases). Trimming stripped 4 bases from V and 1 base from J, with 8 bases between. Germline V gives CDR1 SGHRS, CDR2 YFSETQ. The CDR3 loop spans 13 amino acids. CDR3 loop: CASSPGVNYGYTF. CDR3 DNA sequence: TGCGCCAGCAGCCCAGGGGTTAACTATGGCTACACCTTC.

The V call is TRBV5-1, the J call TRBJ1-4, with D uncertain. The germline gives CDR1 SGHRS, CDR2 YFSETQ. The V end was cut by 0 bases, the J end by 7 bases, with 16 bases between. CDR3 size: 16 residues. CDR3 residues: CASSLGATIRSEKLFF. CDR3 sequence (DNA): TGCGCCAGCAGCTTGGGGGCCACAATCAGGAGTGAAAAACTGTTTTTT.

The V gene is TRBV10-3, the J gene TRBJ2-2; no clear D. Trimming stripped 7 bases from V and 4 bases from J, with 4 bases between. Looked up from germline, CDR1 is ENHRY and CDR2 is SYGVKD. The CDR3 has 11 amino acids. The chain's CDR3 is CAITSTGELFF. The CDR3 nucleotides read TGTGCCATCACTAGCACCGGGGAGCTGTTTTTT.

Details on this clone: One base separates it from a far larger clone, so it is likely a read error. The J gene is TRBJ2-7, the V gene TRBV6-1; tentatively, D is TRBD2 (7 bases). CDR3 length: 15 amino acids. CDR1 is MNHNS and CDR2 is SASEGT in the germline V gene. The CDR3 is CAGSEAGTRSYEQYF. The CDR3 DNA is TGTGCCGGCAGTGAAGCGGGGACACGCTCCTACGAGCAGTACTTC.

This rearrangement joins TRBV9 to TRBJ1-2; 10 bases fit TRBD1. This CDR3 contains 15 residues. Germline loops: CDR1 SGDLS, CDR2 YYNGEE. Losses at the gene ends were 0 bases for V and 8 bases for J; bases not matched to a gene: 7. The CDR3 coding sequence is TGTGCCAGCAGCGTAGACCTTCGACAGGGGGCAGGCTACACCTTC. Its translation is CASSVDLRQGAGYTF.

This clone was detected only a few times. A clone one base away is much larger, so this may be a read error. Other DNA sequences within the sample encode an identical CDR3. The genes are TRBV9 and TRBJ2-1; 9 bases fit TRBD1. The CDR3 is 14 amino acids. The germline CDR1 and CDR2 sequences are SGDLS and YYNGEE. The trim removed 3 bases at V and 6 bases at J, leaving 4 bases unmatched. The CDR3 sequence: CASSARTGVNEQFF. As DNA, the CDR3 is TGTGCCAGCAGCGCTCGGACAGGGGTCAATGAGCAGTTCTTC.

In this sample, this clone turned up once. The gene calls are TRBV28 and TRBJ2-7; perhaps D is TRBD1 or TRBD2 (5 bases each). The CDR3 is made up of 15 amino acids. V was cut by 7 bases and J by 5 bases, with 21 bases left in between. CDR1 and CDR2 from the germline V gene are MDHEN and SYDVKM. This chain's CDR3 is CASTPAGTPGHEQYF. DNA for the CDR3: TGTGCCAGCACTCCCGCCGGGACGCCGGGCCACGAGCAGTACTTC.

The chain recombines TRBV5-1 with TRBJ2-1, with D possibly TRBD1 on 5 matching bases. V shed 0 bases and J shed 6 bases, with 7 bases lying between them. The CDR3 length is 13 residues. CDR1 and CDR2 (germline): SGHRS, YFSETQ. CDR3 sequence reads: CASSLGQLNEQFF. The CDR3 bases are TGCGCCAGCAGCTTGGGACAGCTCAATGAGCAGTTCTTC.

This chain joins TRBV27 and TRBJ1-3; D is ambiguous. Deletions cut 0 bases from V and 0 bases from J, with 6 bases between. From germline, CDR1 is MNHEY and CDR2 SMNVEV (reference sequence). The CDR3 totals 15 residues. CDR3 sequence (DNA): TGTGCCAGCAGTTTATCCTTAGACTCTGGAAACACCATATATTTT. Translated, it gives CASSLSLDSGNTIYF.

CDR3 region: CASSPGTSGSYEQYF. The CDR3 DNA sequence: TGTGCCAGCAGCCCCGGGACTAGCGGGAGTTACGAGCAGTACTTC. The genes are TRBV11-3 and TRBJ2-7; 14 bases are a match to TRBD2. CDR3 length equals 15 residues. J lost 4 bases, V lost 5 bases, and 4 bases had no gene match. The V gene's germline CDR1 is SGHNT and CDR2 YENEEA.

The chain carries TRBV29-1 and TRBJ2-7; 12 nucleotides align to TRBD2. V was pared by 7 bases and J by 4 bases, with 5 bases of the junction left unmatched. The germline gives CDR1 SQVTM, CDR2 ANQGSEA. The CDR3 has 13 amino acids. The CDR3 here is CSALGLAGYEQYF. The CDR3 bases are TGCAGCGCCCTGGGACTAGCGGGTTACGAGCAGTACTTC.

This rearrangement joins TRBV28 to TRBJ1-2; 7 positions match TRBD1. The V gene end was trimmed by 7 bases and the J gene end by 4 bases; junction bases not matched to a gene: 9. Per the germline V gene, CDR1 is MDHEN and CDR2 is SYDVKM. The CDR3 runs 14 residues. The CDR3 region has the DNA TGTGCCAGCAAGGTGACAGGGCATGCCTATGGCTACACCTTC. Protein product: CASKVTGHAYGYTF.

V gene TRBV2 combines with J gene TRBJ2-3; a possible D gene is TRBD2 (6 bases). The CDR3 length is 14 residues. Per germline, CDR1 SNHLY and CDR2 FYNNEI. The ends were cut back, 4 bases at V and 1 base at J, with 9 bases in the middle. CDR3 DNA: TGTGCCAGCAGTGTTGCGGGACGCACAGATACGCAGTATTTT. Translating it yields CASSVAGRTDTQYF.

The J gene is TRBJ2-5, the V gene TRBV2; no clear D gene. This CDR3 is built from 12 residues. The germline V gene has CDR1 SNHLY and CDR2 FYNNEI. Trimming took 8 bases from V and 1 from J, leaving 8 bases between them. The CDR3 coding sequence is TGTGCCAGCGCTGGCTTCCAAGAGACCCAGTACTTC. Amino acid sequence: CASAGFQETQYF.

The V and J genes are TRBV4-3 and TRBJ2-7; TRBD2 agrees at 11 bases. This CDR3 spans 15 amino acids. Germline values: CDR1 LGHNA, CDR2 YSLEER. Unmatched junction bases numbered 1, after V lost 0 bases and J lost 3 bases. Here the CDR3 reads CASSQDSGRDYEQYF. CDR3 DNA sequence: TGCGCCAGCAGCCAAGATAGCGGGAGGGACTACGAGCAGTACTTC.

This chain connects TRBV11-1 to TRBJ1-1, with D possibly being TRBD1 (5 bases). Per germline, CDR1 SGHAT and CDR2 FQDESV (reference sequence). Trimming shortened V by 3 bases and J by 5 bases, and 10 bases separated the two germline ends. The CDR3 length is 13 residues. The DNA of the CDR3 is TGTGCCAGCAGCTTGAAGAGGGGAACTGAAGCTTTCTTT. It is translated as CASSLKRGTEAFF.

The CDR3 loop is CAWSRTPTGELFF. The CDR3 DNA sequence: TGTGCCTGGAGCAGGACACCCACCGGGGAGCTGTTTTTT. This sequence joins TRBV30 and TRBJ2-2; a possible D gene is TRBD1 (5 bases). Germline CDR1 is GTSNPN and CDR2 is SVGIG (reference sequence). The CDR3 totals 13 residues. V lost 3 bases to trimming and J lost 4 bases, with 9 bases between them.

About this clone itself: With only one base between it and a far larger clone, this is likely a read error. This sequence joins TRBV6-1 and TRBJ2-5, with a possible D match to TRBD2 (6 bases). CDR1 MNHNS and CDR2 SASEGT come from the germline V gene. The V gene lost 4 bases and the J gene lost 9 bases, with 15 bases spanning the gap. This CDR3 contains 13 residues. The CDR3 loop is CASSVSLGEAQYF. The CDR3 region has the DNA TGTGCCAGCAGTGTATCCCTGGGGGAGGCCCAGTACTTC.

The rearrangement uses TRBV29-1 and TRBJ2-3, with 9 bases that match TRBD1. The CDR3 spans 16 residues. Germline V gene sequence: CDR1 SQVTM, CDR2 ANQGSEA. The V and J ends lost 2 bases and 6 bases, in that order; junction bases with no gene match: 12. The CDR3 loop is CSVETWTGANTDTQYF. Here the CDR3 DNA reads TGCAGCGTTGAAACATGGACAGGGGCAAATACGGATACGCAGTATTTT.

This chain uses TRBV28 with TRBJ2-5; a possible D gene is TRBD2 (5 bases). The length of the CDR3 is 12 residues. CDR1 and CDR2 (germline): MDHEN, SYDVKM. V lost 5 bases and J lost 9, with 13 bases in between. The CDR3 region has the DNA TGTGCCAGCAGTACCTCCTTCGGGGCCCAGTACTTC. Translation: CASSTSFGAQYF.

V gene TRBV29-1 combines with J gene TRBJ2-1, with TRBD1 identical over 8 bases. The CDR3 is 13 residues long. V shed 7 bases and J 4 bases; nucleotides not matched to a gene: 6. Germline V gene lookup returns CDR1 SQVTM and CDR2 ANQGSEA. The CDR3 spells CSAKGQAYNEQFF. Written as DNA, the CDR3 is TGCAGCGCCAAGGGACAGGCTTACAATGAGCAGTTCTTC.

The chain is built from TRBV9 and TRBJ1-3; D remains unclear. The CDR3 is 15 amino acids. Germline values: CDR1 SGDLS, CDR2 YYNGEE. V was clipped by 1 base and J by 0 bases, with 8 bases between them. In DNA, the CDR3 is TGTGCCAGCAGCGTAACGGCCCTCTCTGGAAACACCATATATTTT. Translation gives CASSVTALSGNTIYF.

The CDR3 here is CASSFPLAGGYEQYF. The CDR3 coding sequence is TGTGCCAGCAGCTTCCCTCTAGCGGGAGGTTACGAGCAGTACTTC. The chain employs TRBV7-9 and TRBJ2-7; 11 bases are a match to TRBD2. This CDR3 spans 15 amino acids. Germline V gives CDR1 SEHNR, CDR2 FQNEAQ (reference sequence). Unmatched junction bases numbered 5, after V lost 3 bases and J lost 4 bases.

The CDR3 sequence: CASSQDLPSYNEQFF. CDR3 DNA: TGCGCCAGCAGCCAAGATCTCCCCTCCTACAATGAGCAGTTCTTC. The chain carries TRBV4-1 and TRBJ2-1; no clear D. Between the trimmed V and J ends, which lost 0 bases and 0 bases, there was a span of 6 bases. CDR1 and CDR2 (germline): MGHRA, YSYEKL. The CDR3 consists of 15 residues.

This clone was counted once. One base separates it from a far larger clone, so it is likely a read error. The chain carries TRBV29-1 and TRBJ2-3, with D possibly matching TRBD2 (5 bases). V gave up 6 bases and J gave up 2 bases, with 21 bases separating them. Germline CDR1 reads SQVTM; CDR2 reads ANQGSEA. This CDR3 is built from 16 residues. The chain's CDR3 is CSVEPQLVDPTDTQYF. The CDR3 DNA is TGCAGCGTCGAACCCCAACTAGTGGACCCCACAGATACGCAGTATTTT.

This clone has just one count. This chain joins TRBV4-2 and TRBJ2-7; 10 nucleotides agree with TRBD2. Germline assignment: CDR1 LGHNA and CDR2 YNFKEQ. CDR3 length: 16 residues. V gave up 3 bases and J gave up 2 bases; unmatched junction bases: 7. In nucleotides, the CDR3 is TGTGCCAGCAGCCACCGGGCTAGCGGGAGTGCCTACGAGCAGTACTTC. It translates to CASSHRASGSAYEQYF.